The 10 T cell receptor beta chains given below trace back to one sample, sequenced in a study of blood T cell repertoires in COVID-19 (dated by TCRdb to the early 2020s). Library preparation used the immunoSEQ multiplex PCR assay. In TCRdb, the immuneACCESS table is reduced to in-frame sequences with V and J assigned. These tables do not hold every clone; where another copy was compared, an unresolved V gene accounts for under half, and the others remain unexplained. Present in this sample are about 75,000 clones, less than 85% of which were seen just once. The ten largest clones represent 2% to 3% of the sample. Sequencing was done on a sample of peripheral blood. The receptors stem from a human donor with acute or convalescent COVID-19. The donor label of this sample is uncertain.

This sequence joins TRBV6-5 and TRBJ2-3; D gene unclear. V shed 2 bases and J shed 3 bases, with 9 bases lying between them. The germline gives CDR1 MNHEY, CDR2 SVGAGI. This CDR3 is built from 14 residues. This chain's CDR3 is CASSYHSLTDTQYF. CDR3 nucleotides: TGTGCCAGCAGTTACCACAGCTTGACAGATACGCAGTATTTT.

CDR3 DNA: TGTGCCAGCAGCCTTGTTAGACAGGCCACGTACCAAGAGACCCAGTACTTC. This encodes CASSLVRQATYQETQYF. The chain links TRBV7-6 to TRBJ2-5, with D tentatively TRBD1 (6 bases). V lost 5 bases, J lost 0 bases, and 19 bases lay in between. Looked up from germline, CDR1 is SGHVS and CDR2 is FNYEAQ. The CDR3 contains 17 residues. Full variable domain (rest looked up from reference TRBV7-6 and TRBJ2-5): GAGVSQSPRYKVTKRGQDVALRCDPISGHVSLYWYRQALGQGPEFLTYFNYEAQQDKSGLPNDRFSAERPEGSISTLTIQRTEQRDSAMYRCASSLVRQATYQETQYFGPGTRLLVL.

This clone was seen once. The chain has TRBV7-9 and TRBJ1-3; 7 bases are a match to TRBD1. CDR3 length: 15 residues. V lost 0 bases to trimming and J lost 4 bases; unmatched junction nucleotides: 3. The V gene's germline CDR1 is SEHNR and CDR2 FQNEAQ (reference sequence). Written as DNA, the CDR3 is TGTGCCAGCAGCTTAGCGACAGGGAGGGGAAACACCATATATTTT. Amino acid sequence: CASSLATGRGNTIYF.

V gene TRBV28 combines with J gene TRBJ1-5; D gene ambiguous. The germline V gene has CDR1 MDHEN and CDR2 SYDVKM. V lost 2 bases and J 7 bases, leaving 6 bases between the germline ends. This CDR3 spans 12 amino acids. CDR3 amino acids: CASSLQRQPQHF. The CDR3 bases are TGTGCCAGCAGTTTACAGAGGCAGCCCCAGCATTTT.

V usage is TRBV7-2 and J usage is TRBJ2-3; D is unresolved. The CDR3 is 14 amino acids. Germline-derived CDR1 and CDR2 are SGHTA and FQGNSA. Trimming took 5 bases from V and 0 from J, leaving 9 bases between them. The CDR3 DNA sequence: TGTGCCAGCAGCCATCGGAGTAGCACAGATACGCAGTATTTT. The encoded protein is CASSHRSSTDTQYF.

The V gene is TRBV6-5, the J gene TRBJ2-1, with 10 bases that match TRBD1. From germline, CDR1 is MNHEY and CDR2 SVGAGI. The CDR3 runs to 15 residues. V shed 1 base, J shed 8 bases, and the junction held 5 bases outside the gene matches. CDR3 nucleotide sequence: TGTGCCAGCAGTTACTTCGGGACAGGGGCGTATGAGCAGTTCTTC. It yields the protein CASSYFGTGAYEQFF.

This clone was observed once. The rearrangement links TRBV7-9 to TRBJ2-5; 13 nucleotides line up with TRBD2. The CDR3 runs 16 residues. Germline CDR1 is SEHNR and CDR2 is FQNEAQ (reference sequence). V was clipped by 4 bases and J by 5 bases; unmatched bases: 7. The CDR3 DNA reads as TGTGCCAGCAGCTCCTCGACTAGCGGGGGGCGGGAGACCCAGTACTTC. Translation: CASSSSTSGGRETQYF.

This clone was observed a handful of times. The rearrangement links TRBV19 to TRBJ2-2; 8 bases align to TRBD1. CDR3 length: 16 amino acids. Germline lookup yields CDR1 LNHDA and CDR2 SQIVND (reference sequence). After removal of 2 bases from V and 0 bases from J, the junction contained 2 bases not matched to a gene. The CDR3 sequence: CASSIKTGANTGELFF. The CDR3, as DNA: TGTGCCAGTAGTATAAAGACAGGGGCGAACACCGGGGAGCTGTTTTTT.

The chain links TRBV24-1 to TRBJ2-2, with 7 bases that match TRBD1. J lost 0 bases, V lost 1 base, and 1 base had no gene match. Germline V gene data show CDR1 as KGHDR and CDR2 as SFDVKD. The CDR3 loop spans 16 amino acids. The CDR3 here is CATSDFGTANTGELFF. In DNA form, the CDR3 reads TGTGCCACCAGTGATTTTGGGACAGCGAACACCGGGGAGCTGTTTTTT.

This rearrangement joins TRBV6-5 to TRBJ2-7, with 7 positions matching TRBD1. The CDR3 consists of 15 residues. Unmatched junction bases numbered 6, after V lost 4 bases and J lost 0 bases. From germline, CDR1 is MNHEY and CDR2 SVGAGI. CDR3 protein: CASSSGTAHSYEQYF. CDR3 sequence (DNA): TGTGCCAGCAGTTCTGGGACAGCCCACTCCTACGAGCAGTACTTC.